A single sample gave rise to the 3 T cell receptor beta chains below, sequenced in a study of T cells after yellow fever vaccination. Via MiXCR, TCRdb re-called the 5' RACE reads, giving one row per CDR3 protein. The data show 160,000 or so distinct CDR3 sequences, with 6.5% to 8.5% seen just once and around 2.3% held by the top ten. Sequenced material: CD4+ T cells sorted from PBMCs, taken 5 days after the first yellow fever vaccination. The receptor source for this set is a man aged 18 to 29 who received the YFV17D yellow fever vaccine.

The sample holds many counts of this clonotype. The chain uses TRBV12-3 or TRBV12-4 and TRBJ2-7; the D is unclear. This CDR3 region has 14 residues. Trimming removed 1 base at V and 4 bases at J, with 11 bases between. CDR3 loop: CASSLDTVLYEQYF. Here the CDR3 DNA reads TGTGCCAGCAGTTTAGATACAGTCTTATACGAGCAGTACTTC.

This clonotype was detected ten times or more. The chain recombines TRBV3-1 with TRBJ2-5; weak D call: TRBD2 (6 bases). Germline V gene sequence: CDR1 LGHDT, CDR2 YNNKEL (reference sequence). There are 12 residues in the CDR3. The ends were cut back, 3 bases at V and 12 bases at J, with 14 bases in the middle. CDR3 sequence: CASSQDGAGKYF. As DNA, the CDR3 is TGTGCCAGCAGCCAGGATGGGGCGGGGAAGTACTTC.

This clonotype was detected many times. The V call is TRBV5-1, the J call TRBJ2-3, with unresolved D. This CDR3 contains 17 residues. Germline assignment: CDR1 SGHRS and CDR2 YFSETQ. V was clipped by 4 bases and J by 2 bases, with 20 bases between them. The CDR3 loop reads CASSIKRDPILTDTQYF. The CDR3 DNA follows: TGCGCCAGCAGCATAAAACGAGACCCCATCCTCACAGATACGCAGTATTTT.